This T cell receptor (beta chain) emerged from a study of cytomegalovirus exposure and HLA in healthy donors. Study-wide context: From approximately 170 million T cells, an earlier analysis saw approximately 110 million unique TCR beta sequences.

13 Jbeta primers and 60 Vbeta primers were used for the PCR. Sequencing used immunoSEQ multiplex PCR; TCRdb keeps in-frame clones, though not all of them. In the table there are some 190,000 clones, approximately 75% of which are singletons. J was trimmed by 15 bases and V by 3 bases; bases with no gene match: 9. This CDR3 spans 13 amino acids. CDR1 and CDR2 (germline): SGHTA, FQGNSA. The chain uses TRBV7-2 and TRBJ1-4; the match to TRBD1 covers 8 bases. The receptor comes from a man aged 25 to 40 in good health and CMV-seropositive. Sample: PBMCs. In DNA, the CDR3 is TGTGCCAGCAGCTTGGGGACAGGAGGAAAGATGTTTTTT. Protein: CASSLGTGGKMFF.